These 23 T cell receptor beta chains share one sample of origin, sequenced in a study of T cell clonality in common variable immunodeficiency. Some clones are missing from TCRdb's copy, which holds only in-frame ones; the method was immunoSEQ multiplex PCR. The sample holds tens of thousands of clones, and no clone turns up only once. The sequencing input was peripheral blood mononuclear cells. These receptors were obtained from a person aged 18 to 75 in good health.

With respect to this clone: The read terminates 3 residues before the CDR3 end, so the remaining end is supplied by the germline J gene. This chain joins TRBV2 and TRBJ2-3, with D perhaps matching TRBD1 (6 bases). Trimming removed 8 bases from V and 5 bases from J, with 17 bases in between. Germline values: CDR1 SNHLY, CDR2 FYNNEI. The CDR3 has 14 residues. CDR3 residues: CASALGGGVDTQYF. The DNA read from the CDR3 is TGTGCCAGCGCCCTGGGTGGGGGCGTAGATACG.

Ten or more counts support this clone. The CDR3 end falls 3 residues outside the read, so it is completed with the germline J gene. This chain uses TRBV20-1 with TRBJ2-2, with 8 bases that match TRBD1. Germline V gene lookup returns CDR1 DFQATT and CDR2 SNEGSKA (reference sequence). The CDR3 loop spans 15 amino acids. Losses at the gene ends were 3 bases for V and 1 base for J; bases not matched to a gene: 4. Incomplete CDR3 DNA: TGCAGTGCTAGGGCCGGGACAGGGAACACCGGGGAG. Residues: CSARAGTGNTGE. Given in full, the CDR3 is CSARAGTGNTGELFF.

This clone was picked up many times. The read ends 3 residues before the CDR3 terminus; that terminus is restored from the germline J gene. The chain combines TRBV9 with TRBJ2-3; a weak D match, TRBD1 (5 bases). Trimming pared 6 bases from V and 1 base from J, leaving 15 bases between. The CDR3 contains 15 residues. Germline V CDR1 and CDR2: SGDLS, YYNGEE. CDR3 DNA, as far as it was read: TGTGCCAGCACCCCCGGAATAGGGGGCACAGATACG. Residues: CASTPGIGGTDT. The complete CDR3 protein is CASTPGIGGTDTQYF.

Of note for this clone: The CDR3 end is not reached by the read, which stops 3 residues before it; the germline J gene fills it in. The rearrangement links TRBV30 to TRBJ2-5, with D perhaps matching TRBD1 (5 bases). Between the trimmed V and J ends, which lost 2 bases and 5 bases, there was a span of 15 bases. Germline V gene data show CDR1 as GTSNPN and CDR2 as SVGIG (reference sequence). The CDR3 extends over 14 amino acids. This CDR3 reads CAWSPLRAGETQYF. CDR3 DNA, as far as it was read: TGTGCCTGGAGTCCCTTACGGGCAGGGGAGACC. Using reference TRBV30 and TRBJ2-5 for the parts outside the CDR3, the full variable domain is SQTIHQWPATLVQPVGSPLSLECTVEGTSNPNLYWYRQAAGRGLQLLFYSVGIGQISSEVPQNLSASRPQDRQFILSSKKLLLSDSGFYLCAWSPLRAGETQYFGPGTRLLVL.

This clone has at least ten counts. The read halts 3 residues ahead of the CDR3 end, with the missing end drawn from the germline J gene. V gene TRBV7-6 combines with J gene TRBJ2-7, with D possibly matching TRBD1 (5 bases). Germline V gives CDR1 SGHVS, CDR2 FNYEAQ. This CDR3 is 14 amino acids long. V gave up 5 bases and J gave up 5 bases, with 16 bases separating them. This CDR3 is CASSRQGVADEQYF. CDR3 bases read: TGTGCCAGCAGCCGCCAGGGTGTCGCGGACGAG.

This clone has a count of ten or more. Incomplete CDR3 DNA: TGTGCCAGCAGCGAACTCCCCTCAGGGGGCAATGAG. Translated: CASSELPSGGNE. The entire CDR3 protein is CASSELPSGGNEQFF. The chain joins TRBV7-9 to TRBJ2-1; the match to TRBD1 covers 7 bases. The read terminates 3 residues ahead of where the CDR3 ends, so the germline J gene completes it. Germline V gives CDR1 SEHNR, CDR2 FQNEAQ (reference sequence). The V and J ends lost 5 bases and 6 bases, in that order; junction bases with no gene match: 10. CDR3 length: 15 residues.

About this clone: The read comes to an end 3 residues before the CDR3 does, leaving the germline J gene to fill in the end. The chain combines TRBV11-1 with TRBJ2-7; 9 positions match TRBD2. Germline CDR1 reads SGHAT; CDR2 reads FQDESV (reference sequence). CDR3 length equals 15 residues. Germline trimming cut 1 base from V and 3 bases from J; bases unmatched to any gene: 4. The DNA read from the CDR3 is TGTGCCAGCAGCTTAGGTAGCGGGGGACTCTACGAG. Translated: CASSLGSGGLYE. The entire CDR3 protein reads CASSLGSGGLYEQYF.

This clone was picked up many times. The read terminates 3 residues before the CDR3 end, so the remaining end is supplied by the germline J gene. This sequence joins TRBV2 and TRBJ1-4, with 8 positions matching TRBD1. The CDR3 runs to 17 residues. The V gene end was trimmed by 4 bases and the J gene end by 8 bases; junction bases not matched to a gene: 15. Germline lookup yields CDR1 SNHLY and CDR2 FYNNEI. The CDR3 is CASSGPGTGETWEKLFF. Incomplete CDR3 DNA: TGTGCCAGCAGTGGTCCCGGGACAGGCGAAACGTGGGAAAAA.

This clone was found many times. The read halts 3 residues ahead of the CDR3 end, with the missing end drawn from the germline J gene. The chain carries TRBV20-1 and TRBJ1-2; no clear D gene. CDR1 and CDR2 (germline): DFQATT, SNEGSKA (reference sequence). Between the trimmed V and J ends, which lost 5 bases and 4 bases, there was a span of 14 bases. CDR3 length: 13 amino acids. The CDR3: CSAPSGFPYGYTF. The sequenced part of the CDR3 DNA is TGCAGTGCTCCGTCGGGGTTTCCCTATGGC.

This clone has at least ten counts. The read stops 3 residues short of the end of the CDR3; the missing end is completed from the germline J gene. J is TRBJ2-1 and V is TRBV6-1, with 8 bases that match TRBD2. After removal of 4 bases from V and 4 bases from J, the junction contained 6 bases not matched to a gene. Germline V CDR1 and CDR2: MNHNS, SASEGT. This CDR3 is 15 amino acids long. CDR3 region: CASSGLAGGYNEQFF. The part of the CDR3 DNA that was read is TGTGCCAGCAGTGGTCTCGCGGGGGGTTACAATGAG.

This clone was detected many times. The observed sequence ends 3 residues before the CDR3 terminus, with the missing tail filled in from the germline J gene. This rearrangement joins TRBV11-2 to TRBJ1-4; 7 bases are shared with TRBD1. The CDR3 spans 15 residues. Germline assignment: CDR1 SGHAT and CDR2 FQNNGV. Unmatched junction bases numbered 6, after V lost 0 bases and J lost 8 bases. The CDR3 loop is CASSLDLRQGEKLFF. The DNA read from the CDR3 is TGTGCCAGCAGCTTAGATCTTCGACAGGGCGAAAAA.

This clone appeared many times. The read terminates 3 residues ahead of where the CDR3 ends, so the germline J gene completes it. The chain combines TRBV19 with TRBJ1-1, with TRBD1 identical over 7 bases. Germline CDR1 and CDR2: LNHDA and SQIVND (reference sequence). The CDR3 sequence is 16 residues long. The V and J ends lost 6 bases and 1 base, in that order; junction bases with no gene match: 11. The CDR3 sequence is CASRPVTGRTNTEAFF. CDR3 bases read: TGTGCCAGTAGACCGGTGACAGGGCGGACGAACACTGAA. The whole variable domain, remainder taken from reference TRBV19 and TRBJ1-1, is DGGITQSPKYLFRKEGQNVTLSCEQNLNHDAMYWYRQDPGQGLRLIYYSQIVNDFQKGDIAEGYSVSREKKESFPLTVTSAQKNPTAFYLCASRPVTGRTNTEAFFGQGTRLTVV.

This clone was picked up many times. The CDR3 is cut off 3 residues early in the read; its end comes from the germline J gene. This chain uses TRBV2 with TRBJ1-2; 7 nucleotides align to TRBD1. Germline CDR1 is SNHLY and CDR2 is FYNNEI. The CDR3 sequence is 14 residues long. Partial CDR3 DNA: TGTGCCAGCAGAAATGTCCAGGGGGTCGGAGGC. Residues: CASRNVQGVGG. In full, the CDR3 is CASRNVQGVGGYTF.

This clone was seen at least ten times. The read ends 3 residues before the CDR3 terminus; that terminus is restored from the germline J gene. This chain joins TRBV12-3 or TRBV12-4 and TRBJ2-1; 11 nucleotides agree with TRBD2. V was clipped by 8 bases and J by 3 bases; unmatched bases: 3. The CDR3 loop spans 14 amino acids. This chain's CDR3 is CASRLAGYYNEQFF. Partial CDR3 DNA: TGTGCCAGCCGACTAGCGGGGTACTACAATGAG.

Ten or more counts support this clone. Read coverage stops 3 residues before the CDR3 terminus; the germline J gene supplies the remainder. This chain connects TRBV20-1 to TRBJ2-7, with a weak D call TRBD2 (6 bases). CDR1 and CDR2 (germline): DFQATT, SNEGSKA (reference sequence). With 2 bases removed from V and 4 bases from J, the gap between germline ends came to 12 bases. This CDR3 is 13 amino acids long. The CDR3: CSARKLADYEQYF. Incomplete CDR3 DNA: TGCAGTGCTAGAAAACTAGCTGATTACGAG.

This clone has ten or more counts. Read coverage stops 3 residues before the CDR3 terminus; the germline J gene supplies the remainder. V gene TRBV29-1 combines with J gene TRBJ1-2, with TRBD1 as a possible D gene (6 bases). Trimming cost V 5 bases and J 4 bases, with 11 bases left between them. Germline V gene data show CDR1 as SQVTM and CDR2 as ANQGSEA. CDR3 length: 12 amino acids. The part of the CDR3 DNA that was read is TGCAGCGTTTCGGACAGAGGCTATGGC. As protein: CSVSDRGYG. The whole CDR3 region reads CSVSDRGYGYTF.

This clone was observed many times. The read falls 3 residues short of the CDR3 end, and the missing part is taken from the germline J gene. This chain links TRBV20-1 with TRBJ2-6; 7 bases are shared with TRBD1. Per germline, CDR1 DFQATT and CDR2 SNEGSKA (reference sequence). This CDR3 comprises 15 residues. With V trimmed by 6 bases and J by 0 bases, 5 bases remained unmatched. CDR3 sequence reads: CSAGDRSSGANVLTF. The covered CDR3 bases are TGCAGTGCAGGGGACAGATCCTCTGGGGCCAACGTC.

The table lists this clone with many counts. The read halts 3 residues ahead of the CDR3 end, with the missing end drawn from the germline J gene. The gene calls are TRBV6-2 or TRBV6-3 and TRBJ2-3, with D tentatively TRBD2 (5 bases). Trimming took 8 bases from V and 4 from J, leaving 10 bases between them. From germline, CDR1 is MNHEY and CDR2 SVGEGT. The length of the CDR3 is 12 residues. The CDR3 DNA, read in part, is TGTGCCAGCCAGAAGAGGGCAGATACG. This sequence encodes CASQKRADT. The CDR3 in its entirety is CASQKRADTQYF.

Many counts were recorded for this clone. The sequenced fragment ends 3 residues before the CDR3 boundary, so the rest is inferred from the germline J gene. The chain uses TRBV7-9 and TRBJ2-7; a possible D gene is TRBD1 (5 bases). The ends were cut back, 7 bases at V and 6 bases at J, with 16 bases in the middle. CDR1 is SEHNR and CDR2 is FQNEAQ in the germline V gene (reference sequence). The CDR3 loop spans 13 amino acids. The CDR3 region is CASIETAGSEQYF. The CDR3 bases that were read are TGTGCCAGCATCGAGACAGCCGGTAGCGAG.

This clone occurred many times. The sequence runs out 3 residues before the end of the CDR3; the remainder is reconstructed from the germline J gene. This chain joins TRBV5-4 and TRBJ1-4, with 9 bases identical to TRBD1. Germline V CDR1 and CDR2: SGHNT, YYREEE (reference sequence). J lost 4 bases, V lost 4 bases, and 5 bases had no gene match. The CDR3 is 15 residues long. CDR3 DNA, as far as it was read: TGTGCCAGCAGCCAGATGGGACAGGGTAATGAAAAA. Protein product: CASSQMGQGNEK. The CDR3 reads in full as CASSQMGQGNEKLFF.

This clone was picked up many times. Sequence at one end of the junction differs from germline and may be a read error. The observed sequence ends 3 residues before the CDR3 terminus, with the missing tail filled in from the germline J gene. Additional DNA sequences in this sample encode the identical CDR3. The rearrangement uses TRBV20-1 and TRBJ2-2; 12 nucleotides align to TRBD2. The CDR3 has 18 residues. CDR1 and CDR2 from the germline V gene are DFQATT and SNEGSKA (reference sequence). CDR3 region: CSARATLAGGPGTGELFF. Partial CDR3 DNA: TGTAGTGCTAGAGCCACGCTAGCGGGAGGGCCCGGAACCGGGGAG.

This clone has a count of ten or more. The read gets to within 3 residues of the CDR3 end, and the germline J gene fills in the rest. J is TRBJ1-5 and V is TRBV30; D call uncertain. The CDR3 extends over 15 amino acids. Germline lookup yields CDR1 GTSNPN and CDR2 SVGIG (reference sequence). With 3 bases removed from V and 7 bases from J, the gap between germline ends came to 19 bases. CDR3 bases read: TGTGCCTGGAGCGCCAGCGGCAGGTTAAGACAGCCC. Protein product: CAWSASGRLRQP. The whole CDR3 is CAWSASGRLRQPQHF.

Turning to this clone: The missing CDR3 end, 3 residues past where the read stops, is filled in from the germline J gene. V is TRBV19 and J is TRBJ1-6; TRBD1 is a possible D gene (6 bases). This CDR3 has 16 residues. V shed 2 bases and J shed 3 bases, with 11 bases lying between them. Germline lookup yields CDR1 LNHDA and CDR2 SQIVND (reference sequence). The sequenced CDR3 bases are TGTGCCAGTAGTATACTCACGGACAGCTATAATTCACCC. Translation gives CASSILTDSYNSP. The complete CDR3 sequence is CASSILTDSYNSPLHF.